The 25 T cell receptor beta chains below all came from one sample that was sequenced in a study of blood T cell repertoires in COVID-19. The protocol was immunoSEQ multiplex PCR, while the TCRdb copy is restricted to in-frame clones and leaves out a portion. Of roughly 500,000 clones detected, around 89% appear once; the ten largest clones hold 1.8%. What was sequenced was PBMCs or T cells enriched from blood (not recorded which). The receptor source for this set is a woman aged 40 to 50 who had recovered from COVID-19.

The V call is TRBV5-1, the J call TRBJ1-2; D may be TRBD1 (5 bases). V lost 4 bases and J lost 3, with 13 bases in between. This CDR3 comprises 14 residues. Germline values: CDR1 SGHRS, CDR2 YFSETQ. The DNA of the CDR3 is TGCGCCAGCAGCCTTGTGTCGGGGGACTATGGCTACACCTTC. Protein sequence: CASSLVSGDYGYTF.

The chain uses TRBV19 and TRBJ2-7, with 11 bases lining up with TRBD2. There are 16 residues in the CDR3. The V gene end was trimmed by 3 bases and the J gene end by 0 bases; junction bases not matched to a gene: 4. Germline V gene lookup returns CDR1 LNHDA and CDR2 SQIVND (reference sequence). The CDR3 bases are TGTGCCAGTAGTATTGGACTAGCGGGCCTCTCCTACGAGCAGTACTTC. It specifies CASSIGLAGLSYEQYF.

V usage is TRBV11-2 and J usage is TRBJ1-5; D ambiguous. The V gene lost 0 bases and the J gene lost 6 bases, with 9 bases spanning the gap. The CDR3 loop spans 14 amino acids. Germline V gene lookup returns CDR1 SGHAT and CDR2 FQNNGV. Written as DNA, the CDR3 is TGTGCCAGCAGCTTAGATGAGGCGGGTCAGCCCCAGCATTTT. It specifies CASSLDEAGQPQHF.

V gene TRBV2 combines with J gene TRBJ2-3, with D possibly being TRBD1 (6 bases). Trimming pared 8 bases from V and 4 bases from J, leaving 19 bases between. Germline lookup yields CDR1 SNHLY and CDR2 FYNNEI. There are 15 residues in the CDR3. CDR3: CASQLGEGVADTQYF. The CDR3 region has the DNA TGTGCCAGCCAACTAGGCGAGGGGGTCGCAGATACGCAGTATTTT.

The chain links TRBV7-9 to TRBJ1-2; D remains ambiguous. Per the germline V gene, CDR1 is SEHNR and CDR2 is FQNEAQ (reference sequence). The CDR3 runs to 15 residues. Trimming cost V 0 bases and J 3 bases, with 11 bases left between them. The chain's CDR3 is CASSLARGKDYGYTF. DNA of the CDR3: TGTGCCAGCAGCTTAGCGCGGGGTAAAGACTATGGCTACACCTTC.

Details on this clone: The junction differs from germline at one of its ends, possibly a read error. This rearrangement joins TRBV29-1 to TRBJ1-2; 7 bases are a match to TRBD1. The CDR3 is 12 amino acids. The germline V gene has CDR1 SQVTM and CDR2 ANQGSEA. The CDR3 nucleotides are TGTAGCGTTGAGGTAGGGGGCGTTGGCTACACCTTC. Protein product: CSVEVGGVGYTF.

The chain recombines TRBV5-1 with TRBJ1-2; unclear D gene. Germline CDR1 and CDR2: SGHRS and YFSETQ. With 4 bases removed from V and 2 bases from J, the gap between germline ends came to 9 bases. The CDR3 is 13 amino acids. The CDR3 region is CASSPTGNYGYTF. For the CDR3, the DNA is TGCGCCAGCAGCCCCACGGGGAACTATGGCTACACCTTC.

For the CDR3, the DNA is TGTGCCAGCAGACCGGGGACAGGGAGCGTCGAGCAGTACTTC. Its protein is CASRPGTGSVEQYF. The chain employs TRBV2 and TRBJ2-7; 9 positions agree with TRBD1. Germline trimming cut 6 bases from V and 6 bases from J; bases unmatched to any gene: 9. The length of the CDR3 is 14 residues. Germline V gene sequence: CDR1 SNHLY, CDR2 FYNNEI.

This chain joins TRBV6-1 and TRBJ1-5; 8 nucleotides agree with TRBD1. Germline values: CDR1 MNHNS, CDR2 SASEGT. Trimming cost V 1 base and J 6 bases; bases outside gene matches: 5. The CDR3 is 15 amino acids. CDR3 DNA: TGTGCCAGCAGTGAAGGGGACAGGTTTAGTCAGCCCCAGCATTTT. Translated, it gives CASSEGDRFSQPQHF.

V gene TRBV24-1 combines with J gene TRBJ2-5, with a weak D call TRBD2 (5 bases). The V gene lost 1 base and the J gene lost 5 bases, with 7 bases spanning the gap. Germline CDR1 reads KGHDR; CDR2 reads SFDVKD. The CDR3 consists of 13 residues. Here the CDR3 reads CATSDLWEETQYF. The CDR3 DNA sequence: TGTGCCACCAGTGATTTATGGGAGGAGACCCAGTACTTC.

The gene calls are TRBV2 and TRBJ1-1; D is possibly TRBD1 (5 bases). The germline V gene has CDR1 SNHLY and CDR2 FYNNEI. This CDR3 comprises 15 residues. V was clipped by 2 bases and J by 1 base, with 11 bases between them. In nucleotides, the CDR3 is TGTGCCAGCAGTGAAATTCGACAGCAGAACACTGAAGCTTTCTTT. Its protein is CASSEIRQQNTEAFF.

J is TRBJ2-5 and V is TRBV7-9; TRBD1 matches at 10 bases. The V gene's germline CDR1 is SEHNR and CDR2 FQNEAQ (reference sequence). The CDR3 totals 15 residues. V lost 4 bases and J lost 5; bases outside the gene matches: 7. CDR3 in DNA: TGTGCCAGCAGCTCCGAACCGGGACAGGGGGAGACCCAGTACTTC. This codes for CASSSEPGQGETQYF.

For the CDR3, the DNA is TGCGCCAGCAGCCTAGGACAGGGGAGCGCTGAAGCTTTCTTT. Protein sequence: CASSLGQGSAEAFF. The rearrangement links TRBV5-1 to TRBJ1-1; 9 nucleotides agree with TRBD1. J was trimmed by 6 bases and V by 4 bases; bases with no gene match: 7. This CDR3 is built from 14 residues. Germline V gene data show CDR1 as SGHRS and CDR2 as YFSETQ.

The rearrangement joins TRBV27 to TRBJ2-7; TRBD2 might be the D (6 bases). The CDR3 runs to 16 residues. Trimming shortened V by 0 bases and J by 1 base, and 13 bases separated the two germline ends. The germline CDR1 and CDR2 sequences are MNHEY and SMNVEV (reference sequence). CDR3: CASSLSYGSGSYEQYF. The CDR3 DNA reads as TGTGCCAGCAGTTTATCCTACGGGAGCGGGTCCTACGAGCAGTACTTC.

This chain links TRBV27 with TRBJ2-3, with D hard to call. This CDR3 has 13 residues. Trimming removed 5 bases at V and 2 bases at J, with 8 bases between. Germline V gene data show CDR1 as MNHEY and CDR2 as SMNVEV (reference sequence). This chain's CDR3 is CASSPDNTDTQYF. Here the CDR3 DNA reads TGTGCCAGCAGTCCAGATAACACAGATACGCAGTATTTT.

The CDR3 here is CAWSVSGSHLSRLYGYTF. The CDR3 DNA sequence: TGTGCCTGGAGTGTAAGCGGGTCTCACTTAAGCCGACTATATGGCTACACCTTC. The rearrangement links TRBV30 to TRBJ1-2; D is ambiguous. This CDR3 has 18 residues. V dropped 0 bases and J dropped 5 bases, with 25 bases sitting between them. Germline V gene lookup returns CDR1 GTSNPN and CDR2 SVGIG (reference sequence).

This sequence joins TRBV18 and TRBJ1-1; possibly TRBD1 for D (5 bases). Trimming took off 4 bases at V and 0 bases at J, with 18 bases between the two ends. Germline V gene sequence: CDR1 KGHSH, CDR2 LQKENI. The CDR3 covers 17 residues. CDR3 sequence reads: CASSQGALGPMNTEAFF. CDR3 DNA: TGTGCCAGCTCACAAGGGGCCCTGGGCCCTATGAACACTGAAGCTTTCTTT.

This clone was seen a handful of times. The V gene is TRBV19, the J gene TRBJ1-6, with a tentative D call TRBD1 (6 bases). The CDR3 spans 13 residues. Germline values: CDR1 LNHDA, CDR2 SQIVND (reference sequence). V shed 7 bases and J shed 8 bases, with 12 bases lying between them. The DNA for the CDR3 is TGTGCCAGTATTGAGGGGGGGGATTCACCCCTCCACTTT. Protein sequence: CASIEGGDSPLHF.

J is TRBJ2-7 and V is TRBV5-6, with D perhaps TRBD2 (5 bases). Trimming stripped 6 bases from V and 6 bases from J, with 16 bases between. There are 13 residues in the CDR3. Germline CDR1 reads SGHDT; CDR2 reads YYEEEE. The CDR3 reads CASTRGWPGEQYF. The CDR3 DNA reads TGTGCCAGCACCCGAGGGTGGCCGGGCGAGCAGTACTTC.

This clone was detected once. The rearrangement uses TRBV11-2 and TRBJ2-1; a weak D match, TRBD2 (6 bases). There are 12 residues in the CDR3. V lost 5 bases and J lost 10, with 12 bases in between. The germline gives CDR1 SGHAT, CDR2 FQNNGV. The CDR3 loop is CASSAGTHEQFF. DNA for the CDR3: TGTGCCAGCAGCGCAGGGACTCACGAGCAGTTCTTC.

This chain links TRBV10-2 with TRBJ1-5; weak D call: TRBD1 (6 bases). V was shortened by 8 bases and J by 8 bases, with 31 bases between the two germline ends. This CDR3 has 18 residues. Per germline, CDR1 WSHSY and CDR2 SAAADI. This chain's CDR3 is CASRPREGRGSFLEPQHF. The CDR3 bases are TGCGCCAGCCGACCCCGGGAGGGCAGGGGTTCGTTTCTGGAGCCCCAGCATTTT.

The CDR3 here is CASSTSKGDANYGYTF. The CDR3 bases are TGTGCCAGCAGTACTTCCAAGGGGGACGCTAACTATGGCTACACCTTC. This rearrangement joins TRBV27 to TRBJ1-2; TRBD1 is a possible D gene (6 bases). V dropped 5 bases and J dropped 0 bases, with 16 bases sitting between them. This CDR3 has 16 residues. Germline V gene sequence: CDR1 MNHEY, CDR2 SMNVEV (reference sequence).

V usage is TRBV7-2 and J usage is TRBJ1-1; 7 nucleotides match TRBD1. Per germline, CDR1 SGHTA and CDR2 FQGNSA. The CDR3 runs to 15 residues. Trimming cost V 6 bases and J 0 bases; bases outside gene matches: 7. Here the CDR3 reads CASSTGQYMNTEAFF. The DNA of the CDR3 is TGTGCCAGCAGTACGGGACAGTACATGAACACTGAAGCTTTCTTT.

The rearrangement links TRBV4-3 to TRBJ1-5; 8 bases fit TRBD1. Losses at the gene ends were 4 bases for V and 1 base for J; bases not matched to a gene: 3. The CDR3 runs 15 residues. CDR1 and CDR2 (germline): LGHNA, YSLEER. The DNA of the CDR3 is TGCGCCAGCAGCCCGGACAGGGAAAGCAATCAGCCCCAGCATTTT. The encoded protein is CASSPDRESNQPQHF.

V usage is TRBV9 and J usage is TRBJ2-5; tentatively, D is TRBD2 (5 bases). This CDR3 spans 15 amino acids. Deletions cut 3 bases from V and 4 bases from J, with 16 bases between. Germline V CDR1 and CDR2: SGDLS, YYNGEE. Here the CDR3 reads CASSAQTGLTETQYF. CDR3 in DNA: TGTGCCAGCAGCGCCCAGACCGGACTGACAGAGACCCAGTACTTC.